This T cell receptor beta chain was captured by sequencing in a study of T cells after yellow fever vaccination. Study outcomes and limitations: Boosting was followed by the reappearance of most primary-vaccination clones (around 95% CD4, around 90% CD8). Researchers report a weaker secondary response that nonetheless peaked faster, day 5 versus 15.

The authors made TCR cDNA by 5'RACE template switching, adding a universal primer site and UMIs. TCRdb analysed the 5' RACE reads with MiXCR anew, one entry per CDR3 protein. The sample has fewer than 500,000 distinct CDR3 sequences; approximately 19% are singletons. From germline, CDR1 is KGHSH and CDR2 LQKENI. This CDR3 is built from 15 residues. The V end was cut by 1 base, the J end by 2 bases, with 11 bases between. This clonotype appeared a few times. The target antigen is unknown. V is TRBV18 and J is TRBJ2-5; tentatively, D is TRBD2 (6 bases). Sequencing used PBMCs, obtained before the yellow fever booster vaccination. This receptor was obtained from a man aged 18 to 29 who received the YFV17D yellow fever vaccine. The CDR3, as DNA: TGTGCCAGCTCACCACAGGAGGGGCGACAAGAGACCCAGTACTTC. Translated: CASSPQEGRQETQYF.